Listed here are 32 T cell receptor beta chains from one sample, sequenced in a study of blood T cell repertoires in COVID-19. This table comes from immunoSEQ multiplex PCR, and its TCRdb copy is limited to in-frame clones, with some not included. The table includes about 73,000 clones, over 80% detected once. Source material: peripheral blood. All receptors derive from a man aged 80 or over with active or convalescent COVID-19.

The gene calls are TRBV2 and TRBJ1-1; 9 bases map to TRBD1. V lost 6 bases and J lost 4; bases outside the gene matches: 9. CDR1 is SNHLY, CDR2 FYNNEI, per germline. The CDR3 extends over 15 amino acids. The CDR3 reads CASSQGQGRGTEAFF. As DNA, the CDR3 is TGTGCCAGCAGCCAGGGACAGGGAAGGGGCACTGAAGCTTTCTTT.

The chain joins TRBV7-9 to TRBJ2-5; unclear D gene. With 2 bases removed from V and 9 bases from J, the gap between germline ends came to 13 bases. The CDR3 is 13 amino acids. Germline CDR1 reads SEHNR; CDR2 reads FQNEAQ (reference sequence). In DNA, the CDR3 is TGTGCCAGCAGCTTATTAGAAACTACGGCCCAGTACTTC. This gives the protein CASSLLETTAQYF.

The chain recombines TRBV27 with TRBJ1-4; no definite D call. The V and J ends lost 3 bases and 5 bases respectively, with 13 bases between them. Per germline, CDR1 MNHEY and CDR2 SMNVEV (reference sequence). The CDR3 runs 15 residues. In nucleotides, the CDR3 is TGTGCCAGCAGTTTTCGGGGAGGAGGGAATGAAAAACTGTTTTTT. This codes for CASSFRGGGNEKLFF. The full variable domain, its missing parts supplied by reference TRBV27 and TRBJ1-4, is EAQVTQNPRYLITVTGKKLTVTCSQNMNHEYMSWYRQDPGLGLRQIYYSMNVEVTDKGDVPEGYKVSRKEKRNFPLILESPSPNQTSLYFCASSFRGGGNEKLFFGSGTQLSVL.

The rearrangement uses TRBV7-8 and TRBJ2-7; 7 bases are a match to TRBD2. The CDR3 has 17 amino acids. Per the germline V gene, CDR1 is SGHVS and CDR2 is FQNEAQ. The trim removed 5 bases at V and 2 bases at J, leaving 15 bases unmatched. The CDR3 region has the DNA TGTGCCAGCAGCACATTACTTGGCCAGCGGGGAACCTACGAGCAGTACTTC. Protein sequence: CASSTLLGQRGTYEQYF. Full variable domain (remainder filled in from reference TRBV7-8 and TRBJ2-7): GAGVSQSPRYKVAKRGQDVALRCDPISGHVSLFWYQQALGQGPEFLTYFQNEAQLDKSGLPSDRFFAERPEGSVSTLKIQRTQQEDSAVYLCASSTLLGQRGTYEQYFGPGTRLTVT.

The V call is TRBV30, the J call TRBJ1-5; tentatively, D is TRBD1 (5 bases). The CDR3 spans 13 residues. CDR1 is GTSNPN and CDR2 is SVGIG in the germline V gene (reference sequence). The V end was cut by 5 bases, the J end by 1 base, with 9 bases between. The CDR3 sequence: CAWQRQSNQPQHF. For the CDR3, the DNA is TGTGCCTGGCAACGACAGAGCAATCAGCCCCAGCATTTT.

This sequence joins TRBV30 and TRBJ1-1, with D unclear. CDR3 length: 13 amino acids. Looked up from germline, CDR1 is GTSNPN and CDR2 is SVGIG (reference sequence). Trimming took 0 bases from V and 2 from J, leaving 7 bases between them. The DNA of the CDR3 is TGTGCCTGGAGTGTGGCCCATAACACTGAAGCTTTCTTT. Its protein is CAWSVAHNTEAFF.

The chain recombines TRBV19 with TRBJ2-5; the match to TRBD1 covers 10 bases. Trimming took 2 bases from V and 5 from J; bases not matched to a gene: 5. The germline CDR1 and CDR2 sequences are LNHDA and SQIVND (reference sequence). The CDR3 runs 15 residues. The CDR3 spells CASSIRQGAGETQYF. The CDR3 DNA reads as TGTGCCAGTAGTATAAGACAGGGGGCCGGGGAGACCCAGTACTTC.

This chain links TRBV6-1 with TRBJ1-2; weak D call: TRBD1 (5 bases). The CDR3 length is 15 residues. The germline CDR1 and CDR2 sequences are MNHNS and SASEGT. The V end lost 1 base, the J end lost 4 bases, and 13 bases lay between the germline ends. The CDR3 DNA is TGTGCCAGCAGTGAAGGTATTGGGGCCGGCTATGGCTACACCTTC. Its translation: CASSEGIGAGYGYTF.

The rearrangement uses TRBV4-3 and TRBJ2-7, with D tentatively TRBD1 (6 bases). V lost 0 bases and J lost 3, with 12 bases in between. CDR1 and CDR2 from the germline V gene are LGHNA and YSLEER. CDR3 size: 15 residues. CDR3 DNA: TGCGCCAGCAGCCAAGAACTTGGGACACTCTACGAGCAGTACTTC. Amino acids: CASSQELGTLYEQYF.

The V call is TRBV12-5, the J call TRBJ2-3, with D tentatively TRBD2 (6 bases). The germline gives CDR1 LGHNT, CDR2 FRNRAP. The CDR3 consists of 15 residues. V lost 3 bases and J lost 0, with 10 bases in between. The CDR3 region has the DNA TGTGCTAGTGGTTTAGCGGGTCTAAGCACAGATACGCAGTATTTT. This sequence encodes CASGLAGLSTDTQYF.

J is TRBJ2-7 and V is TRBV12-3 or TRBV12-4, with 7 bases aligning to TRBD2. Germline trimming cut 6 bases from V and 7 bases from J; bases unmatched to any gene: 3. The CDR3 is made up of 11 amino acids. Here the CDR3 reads CASSRGGEQYF. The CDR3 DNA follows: TGTGCCAGCAGCCGCGGGGGTGAGCAGTACTTC.

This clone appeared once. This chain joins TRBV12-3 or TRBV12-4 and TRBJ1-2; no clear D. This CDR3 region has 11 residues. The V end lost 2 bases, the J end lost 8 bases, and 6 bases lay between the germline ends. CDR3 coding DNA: TGTGCCAGCAGTTTATCCTTAGGCTACACCTTC. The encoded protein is CASSLSLGYTF.

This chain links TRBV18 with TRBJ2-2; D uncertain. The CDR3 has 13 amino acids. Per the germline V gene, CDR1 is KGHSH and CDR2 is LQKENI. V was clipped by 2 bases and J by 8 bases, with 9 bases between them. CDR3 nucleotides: TGTGCCAGCTCACCAGTGCCCACTGGGGAGCTGTTTTTT. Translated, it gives CASSPVPTGELFF.

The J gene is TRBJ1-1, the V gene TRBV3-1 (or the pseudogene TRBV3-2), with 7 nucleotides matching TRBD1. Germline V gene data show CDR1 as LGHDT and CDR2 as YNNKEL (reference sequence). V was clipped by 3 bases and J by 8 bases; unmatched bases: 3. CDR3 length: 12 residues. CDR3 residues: CASSHTGEEAFF. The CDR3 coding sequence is TGTGCCAGCAGCCACACAGGGGAAGAAGCTTTCTTT.

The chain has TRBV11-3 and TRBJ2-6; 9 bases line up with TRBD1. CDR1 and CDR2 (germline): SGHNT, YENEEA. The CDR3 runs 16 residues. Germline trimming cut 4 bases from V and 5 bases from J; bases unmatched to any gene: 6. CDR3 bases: TGTGCCAGCAGCTCCGGGACAGGGTTTCGGGCCAACGTCCTGACTTTC. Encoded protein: CASSSGTGFRANVLTF.

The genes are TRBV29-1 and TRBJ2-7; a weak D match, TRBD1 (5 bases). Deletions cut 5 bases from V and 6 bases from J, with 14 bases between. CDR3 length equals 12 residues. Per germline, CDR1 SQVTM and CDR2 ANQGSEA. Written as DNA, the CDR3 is TGCAGCGTTCGTACCCCAGGGCGCGAGCAGTACTTC. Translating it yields CSVRTPGREQYF.

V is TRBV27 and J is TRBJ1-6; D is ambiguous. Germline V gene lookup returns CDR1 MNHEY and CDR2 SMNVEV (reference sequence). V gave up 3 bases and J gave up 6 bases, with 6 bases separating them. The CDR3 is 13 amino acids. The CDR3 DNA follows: TGTGCCAGCAGTTTGGGCTTTAATTCACCCCTCCACTTT. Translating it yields CASSLGFNSPLHF.

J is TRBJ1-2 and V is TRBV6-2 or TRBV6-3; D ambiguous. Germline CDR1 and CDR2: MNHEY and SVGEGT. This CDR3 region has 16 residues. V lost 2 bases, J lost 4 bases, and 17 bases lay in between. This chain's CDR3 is CASSYAELEGLYGYTF. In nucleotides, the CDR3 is TGTGCCAGCAGTTACGCTGAACTAGAAGGACTCTATGGCTACACCTTC.

The CDR3 coding sequence is TGTGCCAGCAGTGGCGACTATCAGCCCCAGCATTTT. Translating gives CASSGDYQPQHF. J is TRBJ1-5 and V is TRBV2, with unresolved D. Trimming shortened V by 4 bases and J by 5 bases, and 6 bases separated the two germline ends. CDR1 and CDR2 (germline): SNHLY, FYNNEI. The CDR3 is 12 amino acids.

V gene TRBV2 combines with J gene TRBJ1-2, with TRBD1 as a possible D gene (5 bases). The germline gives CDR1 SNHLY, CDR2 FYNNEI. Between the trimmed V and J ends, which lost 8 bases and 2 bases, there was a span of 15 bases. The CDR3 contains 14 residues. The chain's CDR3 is CASVPGGDNYGYTF. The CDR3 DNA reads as TGTGCCAGCGTGCCGGGGGGGGACAACTATGGCTACACCTTC.

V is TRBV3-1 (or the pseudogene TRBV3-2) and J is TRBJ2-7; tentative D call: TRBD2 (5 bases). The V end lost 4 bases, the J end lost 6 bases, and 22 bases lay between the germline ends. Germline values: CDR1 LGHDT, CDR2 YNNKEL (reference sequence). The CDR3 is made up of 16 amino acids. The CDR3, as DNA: TGTGCCAGCAGCCCCCGCGGGCTAGCTCTCGGATTCGAGCAGTACTTC. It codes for CASSPRGLALGFEQYF.

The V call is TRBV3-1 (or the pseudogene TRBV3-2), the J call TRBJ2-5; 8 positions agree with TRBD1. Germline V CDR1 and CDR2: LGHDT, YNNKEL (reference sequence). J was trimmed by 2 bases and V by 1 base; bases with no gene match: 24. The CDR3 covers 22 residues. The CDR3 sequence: CASSQVQLWTGCPWDSQETQYF. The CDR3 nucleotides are TGTGCCAGCAGCCAAGTCCAGCTCTGGACAGGGTGCCCCTGGGACTCACAAGAGACCCAGTACTTC.

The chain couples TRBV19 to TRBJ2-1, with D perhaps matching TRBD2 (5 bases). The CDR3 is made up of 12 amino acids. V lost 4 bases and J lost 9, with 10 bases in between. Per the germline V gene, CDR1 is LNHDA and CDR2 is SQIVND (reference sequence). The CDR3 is CASSTGAAEQFF. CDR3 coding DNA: TGTGCCAGTAGTACCGGAGCGGCTGAGCAGTTCTTC.

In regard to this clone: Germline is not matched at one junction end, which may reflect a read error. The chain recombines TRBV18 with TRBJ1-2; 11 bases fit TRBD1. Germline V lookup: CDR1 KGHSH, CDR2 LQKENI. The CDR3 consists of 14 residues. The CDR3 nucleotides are TGTGCCGGCTCACCGGACAGGGGGCGGTCTGGCTACACCTTC. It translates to CAGSPDRGRSGYTF.

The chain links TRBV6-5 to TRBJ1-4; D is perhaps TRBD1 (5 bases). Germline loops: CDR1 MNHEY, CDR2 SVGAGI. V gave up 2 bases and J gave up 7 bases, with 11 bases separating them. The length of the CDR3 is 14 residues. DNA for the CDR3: TGTGCCAGCAGTTACGGGGGAGGTCGTGAAAAACTGTTTTTT. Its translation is CASSYGGGREKLFF.

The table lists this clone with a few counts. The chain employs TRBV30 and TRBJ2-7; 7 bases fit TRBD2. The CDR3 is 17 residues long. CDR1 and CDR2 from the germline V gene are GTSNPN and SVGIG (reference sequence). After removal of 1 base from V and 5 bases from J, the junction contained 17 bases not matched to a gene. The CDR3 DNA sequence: TGTGCCTGGAGTGGTTTGGGGGGGAGAAGGCTTAGAGACGAGCAGTACTTC. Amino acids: CAWSGLGGRRLRDEQYF.

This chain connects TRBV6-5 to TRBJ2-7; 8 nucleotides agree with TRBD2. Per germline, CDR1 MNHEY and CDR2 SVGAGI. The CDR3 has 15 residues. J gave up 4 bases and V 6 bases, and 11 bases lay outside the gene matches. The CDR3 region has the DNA TGTGCCAGCAGCGGCGCGGCTAGCGGGTCTTACGAGCAGTACTTC. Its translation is CASSGAASGSYEQYF.

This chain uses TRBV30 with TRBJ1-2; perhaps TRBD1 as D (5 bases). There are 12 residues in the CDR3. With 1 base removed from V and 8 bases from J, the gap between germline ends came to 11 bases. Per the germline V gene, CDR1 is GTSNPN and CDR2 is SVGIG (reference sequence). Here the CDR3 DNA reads TGTGCCTGGAGTGCGGGGGGACTCGGCTACACCTTC. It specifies CAWSAGGLGYTF.

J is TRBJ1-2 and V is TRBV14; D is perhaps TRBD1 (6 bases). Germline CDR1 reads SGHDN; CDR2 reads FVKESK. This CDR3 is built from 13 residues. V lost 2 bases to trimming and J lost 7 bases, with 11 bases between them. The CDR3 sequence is CASSQTGFSGYTF. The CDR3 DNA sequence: TGTGCCAGCAGCCAAACAGGGTTTAGTGGCTACACCTTC.

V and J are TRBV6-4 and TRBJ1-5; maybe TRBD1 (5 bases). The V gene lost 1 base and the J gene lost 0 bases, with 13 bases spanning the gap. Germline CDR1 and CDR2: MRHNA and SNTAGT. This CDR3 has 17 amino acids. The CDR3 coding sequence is TGTGCCAGCAGTGACTGGGGCCAATACTTTAGCAATCAGCCCCAGCATTTT. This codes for CASSDWGQYFSNQPQHF.

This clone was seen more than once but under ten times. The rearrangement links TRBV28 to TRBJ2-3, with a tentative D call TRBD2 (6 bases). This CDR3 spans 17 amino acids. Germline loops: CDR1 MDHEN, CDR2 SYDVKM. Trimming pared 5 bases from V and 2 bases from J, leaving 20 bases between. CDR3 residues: CASSPRGSGAYTDTQYF. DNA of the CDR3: TGTGCCAGCAGTCCCCGGGGATCGGGAGCCTACACAGATACGCAGTATTTT.

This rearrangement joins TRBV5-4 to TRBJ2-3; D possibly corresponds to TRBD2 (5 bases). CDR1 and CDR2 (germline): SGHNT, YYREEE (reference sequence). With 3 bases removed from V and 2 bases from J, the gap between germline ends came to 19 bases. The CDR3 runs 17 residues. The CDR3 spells CASSWLTLDGDTDTQYF. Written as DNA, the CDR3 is TGTGCCAGCAGCTGGCTCACCCTGGACGGGGACACAGATACGCAGTATTTT.